This TCR beta chain was obtained from a study of tissue T cells after allogeneic stem cell transplantation. In germline, CDR1 is SNHLY, CDR2 FYNGKV (reference sequence). The V gene lost 1 base and the J gene lost 1 base, with 1 base spanning the gap. The CDR3 covers 12 residues. Using immunoSEQ multiplex PCR, the repertoire was profiled, and TCRdb retains in-frame clones only, with some absent. The repertoire holds 3,100 or so clones, more than 40% seen once, with approximately 31% in the top ten. This clone was detected a few times. Gene names and germline refer to mouse. The CDR3 is cut off 1 residue early in the read; its end comes from the germline J gene. Time point: mouse harvest day 14 after allogeneic transplant. Tail vein injection delivered 10^7 T-cell-depleted bone marrow cells and 10^6 splenic CD5+ T cells.

The sample comprised gut tissue. The chain links TRBV3 to TRBJ1-1, with D hard to call. The TCR was taken from a female BALB/c mouse given C57BL/6 T cells with graft-versus-host disease after an allogeneic hematopoietic cell transplant. CDR3 loop: CASSLGNTEVFF. The part of the CDR3 DNA that was read is TGTGCCAGCAGCTTAGGAAACACAGAAGTCTTC.